This TCR beta chain is from a study of T cell responses to AZD1222 COVID-19 vaccine. Whole-study context: Second-dose recipients at about 4 or about 12 weeks were treated as one pooled group.

A word on this clone: The target antigen is unknown.

Only in-frame clones appear in the TCRdb table, and some are missing; sequencing was by immunoSEQ multiplex PCR. The profile shows approximately 99,000 clones, about 86% of them singletons. Findings of the study overall: Without day 14 samples, only post-peak T cell repertoires were studied. The study found vaccine-associated CD4 TCRs spanning spike, dominant at 160-218 and 743-854.

Germline V gene sequence: CDR1 LNHDA, CDR2 SQIVND (reference sequence). There are 13 residues in the CDR3. Trimming took off 3 bases at V and 8 bases at J, with 13 bases between the two ends. The chain recombines TRBV19 with TRBJ1-2; D gene uncertain. The starting material was peripheral blood, obtained on day 0 of AZD1222 vaccination. The source of this sequence is an adult in good health. CDR3 DNA sequence: TGTGCCAGTAGTATTTTTATGGGGATCGGCTACACCTTC. This encodes CASSIFMGIGYTF.